Listed below are T cell receptor beta chains from one sample, sequenced in a study of OX40 agonist ivuxolimab in advanced cancers. Using immunoSEQ multiplex PCR, the repertoire was profiled, and TCRdb retains in-frame clones only, with some absent. The table lists approximately 99,000 clones, more than 85% of them singletons. Sample: CD4+ or CD8+ T cells sorted from blood, taken in a trial of the OX40 agonist ivuxolimab. These receptors came from an adult with an advanced solid tumor such as melanoma, head and neck, liver or kidney cancer. The CDR3 runs from the conserved cysteine through the conserved F or W. The D gene is left open where the match is weak. Part of the rows lack a size; the others show once, few, many or a class for expanded clones.

V: TRBV6-6; D: TRBD2; J: TRBJ2-7; size: NA; CDR3: CASSLPGLQSYEQYF; DNA: TGTGCCAGCAGCCTCCCGGGACTACAGTCCTACGAGCAGTACTTC
V: TRBV15; D: NA; J: TRBJ1-6; size: NA; CDR3: CATSRDRGPLHF; DNA: TGTGCCACCAGCAGAGATCGGGGTCCCCTCCACTTT
V: TRBV7-9; D: TRBD2; J: TRBJ2-3; size: NA; CDR3: CASSLRGGTDTQYF; DNA: TGTGCCAGCAGCTTGCGGGGGGGGACAGATACGCAGTATTTT
V: TRBV19; D: TRBD2; J: TRBJ2-7; size: NA; CDR3: CASSKGGRADEQYF; DNA: TGTGCCAGTAGTAAGGGCGGGAGGGCCGACGAGCAGTACTTC
V: TRBV11-1; D: NA; J: TRBJ2-3; size: NA; CDR3: CASSLGRKDTQYF; DNA: TGTGCCAGCAGCTTAGGGCGAAAGGATACGCAGTATTTT
V: TRBV9; D: TRBD1; J: TRBJ2-6; size: NA; CDR3: CASSVGSPRQGRKTGANVLTF; DNA: TGTGCCAGCAGCGTAGGTTCTCCGAGACAGGGAAGAAAAACTGGGGCCAACGTCCTGACTTTC
V: TRBV6-1; D: TRBD1; J: TRBJ1-3; size: NA; CDR3: CASSDLGQGGGNTIYF; DNA: TGTGCCAGCAGTGACTTGGGACAGGGGGGCGGAAACACCATATATTTT
V: TRBV5-1; D: NA; J: TRBJ1-1; size: NA; CDR3: CASSLGGASTEAFF; DNA: TGCGCCAGCAGCTTGGGGGGCGCGTCTACTGAAGCTTTCTTT
V: TRBV7-6; D: NA; J: TRBJ2-1; size: NA; CDR3: CASSLGIAGPPGGEQFF; DNA: TGTGCCAGCAGCTTAGGGATAGCGGGACCCCCAGGGGGGGAGCAGTTCTTC
V: TRBV28; D: TRBD1; J: TRBJ1-2; size: NA; CDR3: CASSPGQAAYGYTF; DNA: TGTGCCAGCAGTCCGGGACAGGCAGCCTATGGCTACACCTTC
V: TRBV5-4; D: TRBD2; J: TRBJ2-3; size: once; CDR3: CASSILAGRRDTQYF; DNA: TGTGCCAGCAGCATTCTAGCGGGACGTAGAGATACGCAGTATTTT
V: TRBV15; D: NA; J: TRBJ1-1; size: NA; CDR3: CATSRRTEKNTEAFF; DNA: TGTGCCACCAGCCGCAGGACGGAAAAGAACACTGAAGCTTTCTTT
V: TRBV7-6; D: NA; J: TRBJ1-4; size: NA; CDR3: CASSLGSGATNEKLFF; DNA: TGTGCCAGCAGCTTAGGTTCAGGGGCAACTAATGAAAAACTGTTTTTT
V: TRBV11-2; D: TRBD1; J: TRBJ2-7; size: NA; CDR3: CASTEGVATGNHEQYF; DNA: TGTGCCAGCACCGAAGGGGTGGCGACAGGGAACCACGAGCAGTACTTC
V: TRBV6-6; D: NA; J: TRBJ2-5; size: NA; CDR3: CASSRETQYF; DNA: TGTGCCAGCAGCCGGGAGACCCAGTACTTC
V: TRBV14; D: NA; J: TRBJ1-2; size: NA; CDR3: CASSQDPDYGYTF; DNA: TGTGCCAGCAGCCAAGACCCAGACTATGGCTACACCTTC
V: TRBV6-5; D: NA; J: TRBJ1-5; size: NA; CDR3: CASSYSALMNQPQHF; DNA: TGTGCCAGCAGTTACTCAGCCCTTATGAATCAGCCCCAGCATTTT
V: TRBV18; D: TRBD2; J: TRBJ2-1; size: NA; CDR3: CASSPIPGLAGEQFF; DNA: TGTGCCAGCTCACCGATTCCGGGACTAGCAGGTGAGCAGTTCTTC
V: TRBV4-2; D: TRBD2; J: TRBJ2-2; size: NA; CDR3: CASSHLGGEANTGELFF; DNA: TGTGCCAGCAGCCACCTGGGGGGGGAAGCGAACACCGGGGAGCTGTTTTTT